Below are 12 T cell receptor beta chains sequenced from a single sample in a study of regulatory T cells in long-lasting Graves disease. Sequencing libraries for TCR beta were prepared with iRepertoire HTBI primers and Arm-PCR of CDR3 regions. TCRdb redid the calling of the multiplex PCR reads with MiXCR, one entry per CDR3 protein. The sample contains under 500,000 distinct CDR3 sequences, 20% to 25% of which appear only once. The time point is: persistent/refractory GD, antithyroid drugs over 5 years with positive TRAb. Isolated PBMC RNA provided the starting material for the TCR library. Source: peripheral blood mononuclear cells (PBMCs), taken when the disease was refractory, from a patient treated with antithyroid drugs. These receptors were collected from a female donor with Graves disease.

The chain's CDR3 is CASSPAGTEGTGELFF. In DNA form, the CDR3 reads TGTGCCAGCTCACCGGCTGGGACGGAAGGGACCGGGGAGCTGTTTTTT. V usage is TRBV18 and J usage is TRBJ2-2; either TRBD1 or TRBD2 may fit D (5 bases each). The CDR3 length is 16 residues. Germline V gene data show CDR1 as KGHSH and CDR2 as LQKENI. Trimming stripped 3 bases from V and 5 bases from J, with 16 bases between.

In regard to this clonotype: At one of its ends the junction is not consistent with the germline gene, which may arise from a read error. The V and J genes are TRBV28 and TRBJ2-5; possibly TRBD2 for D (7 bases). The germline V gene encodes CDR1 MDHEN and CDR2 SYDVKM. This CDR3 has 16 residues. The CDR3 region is CAGSLAGAQGGETQYF. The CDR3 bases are TGTGCCGGCAGTTTGGCGGGGGCGCAGGGCGGGGAGACCCAGTACTTC.

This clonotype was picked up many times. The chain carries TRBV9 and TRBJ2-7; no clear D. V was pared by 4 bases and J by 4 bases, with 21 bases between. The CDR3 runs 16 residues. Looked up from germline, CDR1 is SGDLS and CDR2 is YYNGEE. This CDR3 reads CASSLSALGGTYEQYF. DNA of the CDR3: TGTGCCAGCAGCCTCTCCGCCCTAGGTGGTACTTACGAGCAGTACTTC.

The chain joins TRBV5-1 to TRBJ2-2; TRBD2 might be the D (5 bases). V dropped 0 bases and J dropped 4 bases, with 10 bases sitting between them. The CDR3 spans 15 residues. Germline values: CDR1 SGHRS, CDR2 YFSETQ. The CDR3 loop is CASSLGRRTTGELFF. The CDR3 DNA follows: TGCGCCAGCAGCTTGGGCCGGAGGACCACCGGGGAGCTGTTTTTT.

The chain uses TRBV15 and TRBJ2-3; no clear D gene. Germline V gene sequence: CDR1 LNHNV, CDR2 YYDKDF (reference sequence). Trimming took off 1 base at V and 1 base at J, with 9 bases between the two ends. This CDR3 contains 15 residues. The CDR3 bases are TGTGCCACCAGCAGAGTGGCCAGAGGCACAGATACGCAGTATTTT. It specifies CATSRVARGTDTQYF. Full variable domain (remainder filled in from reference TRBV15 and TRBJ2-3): DAMVIQNPRYQVTQFGKPVTLSCSQTLNHNVMYWYQQKSSQAPKLLFHYYDKDFNNEADTPDNFQSRRPNTSFCFLDIRSPGLGDTAMYLCATSRVARGTDTQYFGPGTRLTVL.

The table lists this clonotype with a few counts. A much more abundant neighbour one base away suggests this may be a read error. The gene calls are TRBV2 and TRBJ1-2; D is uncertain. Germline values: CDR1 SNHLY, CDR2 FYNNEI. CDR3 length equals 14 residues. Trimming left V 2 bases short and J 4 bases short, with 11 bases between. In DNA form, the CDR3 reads TGTGCCAGCAGTGAATTACGGGGTGGCTATGGCTACACCTTC. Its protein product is CASSELRGGYGYTF.

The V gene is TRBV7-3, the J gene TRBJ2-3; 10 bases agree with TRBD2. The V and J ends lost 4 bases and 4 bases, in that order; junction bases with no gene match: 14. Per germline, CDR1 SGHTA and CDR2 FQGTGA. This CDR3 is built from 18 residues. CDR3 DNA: TGTGCCAGCAGCTCCCCGGGGGCTAGCGGGAGAGAGGCAGATACGCAGTATTTT. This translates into CASSSPGASGREADTQYF.

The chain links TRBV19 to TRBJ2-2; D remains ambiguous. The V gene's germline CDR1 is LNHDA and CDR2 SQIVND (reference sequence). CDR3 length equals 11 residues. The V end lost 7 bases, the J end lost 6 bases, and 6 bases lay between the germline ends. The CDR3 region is CASTAAGELFF. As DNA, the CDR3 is TGTGCCAGTACTGCCGCCGGGGAGCTGTTTTTT. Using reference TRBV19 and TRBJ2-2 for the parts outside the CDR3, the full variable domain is DGGITQSPKYLFRKEGQNVTLSCEQNLNHDAMYWYRQDPGQGLRLIYYSQIVNDFQKGDIAEGYSVSREKKESFPLTVTSAQKNPTAFYLCASTAAGELFFGEGSRLTVL.

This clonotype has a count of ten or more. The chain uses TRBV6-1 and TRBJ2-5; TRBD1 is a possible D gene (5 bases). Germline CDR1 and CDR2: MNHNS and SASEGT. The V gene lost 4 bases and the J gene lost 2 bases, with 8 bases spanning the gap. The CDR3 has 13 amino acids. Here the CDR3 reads CASSVTEQETQYF. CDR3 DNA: TGTGCCAGCAGTGTGACAGAACAAGAGACCCAGTACTTC.

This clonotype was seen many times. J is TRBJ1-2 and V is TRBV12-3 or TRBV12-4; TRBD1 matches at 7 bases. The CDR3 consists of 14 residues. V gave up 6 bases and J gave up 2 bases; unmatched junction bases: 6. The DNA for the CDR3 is TGTGCCAGCAGGCGAGGACAGGTCAACTATGGCTACACCTTC. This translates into CASRRGQVNYGYTF.

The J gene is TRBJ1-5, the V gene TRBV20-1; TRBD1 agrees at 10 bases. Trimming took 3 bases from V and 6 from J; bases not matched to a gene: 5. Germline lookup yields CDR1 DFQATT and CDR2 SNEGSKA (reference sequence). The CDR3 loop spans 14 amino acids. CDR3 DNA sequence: TGCAGTGCTAGCCGGGGACAGGGGAGTCAGCCCCAGCATTTT. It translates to CSASRGQGSQPQHF.

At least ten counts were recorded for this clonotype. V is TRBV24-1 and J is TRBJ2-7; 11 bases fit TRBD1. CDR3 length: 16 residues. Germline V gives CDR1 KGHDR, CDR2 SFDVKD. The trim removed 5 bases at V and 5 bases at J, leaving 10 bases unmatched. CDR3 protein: CATSVRDRGTFDEQYF. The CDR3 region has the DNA TGTGCCACCAGTGTTCGGGACAGGGGGACTTTCGACGAGCAGTACTTC.